This is a list of T cell receptor beta chains from one sample in a study of CD8 T cells in Susac syndrome. TCRdb re-analysed the immunoSEQ multiplex PCR reads in MiXCR, keeping a single row per CDR3 protein. The sample yields some 450,000 distinct CDR3 sequences, around 83% seen once. The sample comprised CD8+ T cells from PBMCs. The source is a human donor with multiple sclerosis. CDR3s include the opening cysteine and the closing phenylalanine or tryptophan. Each record gives: clone size, J gene, V gene, D gene, CDR3 DNA, CDR3 protein. D genes are given only for firm matches. The size field is filled for only some rows; it gives once, few, many or a size class.

NA | TRBJ1-5 | TRBV3-1 | NA | TGTGCCAGCAGCGCAGGGTCATATAGCAATCAGCCCCAGCATTTT | CASSAGSYSNQPQHF
NA | TRBJ1-2 | TRBV2 | TRBD1 | TGTGCCAGCAGTGCTTGGACAGGGGATGGCTACACCTTC | CASSAWTGDGYTF
few | TRBJ2-1 | TRBV6-4 | TRBD1 | TGTGCCAGCAGTGGCGGGACAGGGGCCTACAATGAGCAGTTCTTC | CASSGGTGAYNEQFF
NA | TRBJ2-7 | TRBV27 | NA | TGTGCCAGCAGAGAGACGGAGTACTACGAGCAGTACTTC | CASRETEYYEQYF
NA | TRBJ1-1 | TRBV30 | NA | TGTGCCCGGAGCTCTCTAGCACCCCTTGAAGCTTTCTTT | CARSSLAPLEAFF
NA | TRBJ2-7 | TRBV7-6 | NA | TGTGCCAGCAGCTTGAGGACAGCGGGCCCGTACGAGCAGTACTTC | CASSLRTAGPYEQYF
NA | TRBJ2-2 | TRBV6-5 | NA | TGTGCCAGCAGTTACCGGGGGAACACCGGGGAGCTGTTTTTT | CASSYRGNTGELFF
NA | TRBJ2-1 | TRBV4-1 | TRBD1 | TGCGCCAGCAGCCAAAACTTAGGGGGCGGCTCCAATGAGCAGTTCTTC | CASSQNLGGGSNEQFF
NA | TRBJ1-1 | TRBV4-1 | NA | TGCGCCAGCAGCCAAGATCAGGGACGGAAGGTTGAAGCTTTCTTT | CASSQDQGRKVEAFF
NA | TRBJ2-7 | TRBV20-1 | TRBD2 | TGCAGTGCTAGCGGAGTACTAGCGGGGGCGACCTCCTACGAGCAGTACTTC | CSASGVLAGATSYEQYF
NA | TRBJ1-2 | TRBV4-2 | TRBD1 | TGTGCCAGCAGCCTGGGACAGGGGATCTCTAACTATGGCTACACCTTC | CASSLGQGISNYGYTF
once | TRBJ1-1 | TRBV19 | NA | TGTGCCAGTAGTCCGGAGGGGGTGAGGACTGAAGCTTTCTTT | CASSPEGVRTEAFF
NA | TRBJ1-6 | TRBV6-5 | NA | TGTGCCAGCAGTTACGGGAGCGTACTCCACTTT | CASSYGSVLHF
NA | TRBJ2-3 | TRBV5-8 | NA | TGTGCCAGCAGTTCCCAGGGATCTGGCACAGATACGCAGTATTTT | CASSSQGSGTDTQYF
NA | TRBJ1-5 | TRBV5-1 | NA | TGCGCCAGCAGCCTGCGGGATCCTGAGAATCAGCCCCAGCATTTT | CASSLRDPENQPQHF
NA | TRBJ1-1 | TRBV4-1 | TRBD1 | TGCGCCAGCAGCGACAGGGCCTACTCGAACACTGAAGCTTTCTTT | CASSDRAYSNTEAFF
NA | TRBJ1-1 | TRBV2 | TRBD1 | TGTGCCAGACCAAAGGACAGGCTGGAAACTGAAGCTTTCTTT | CARPKDRLETEAFF
once | TRBJ2-5 | TRBV19 | NA | TGTGCCAGTAAGGACGTGACGGACCAAGAGACCCAGTACTTC | CASKDVTDQETQYF
NA | TRBJ2-7 | TRBV7-9 | NA | TGTGCCAGCAGCTTAGGGGTAGGGGCCTCCCTCTACGAGCAGTACTTC | CASSLGVGASLYEQYF
NA | TRBJ1-1 | TRBV7-6 | NA | TGTGCCAGCAGCCCGCTCGACAGGAGAGAAGCTTTCTTT | CASSPLDRREAFF
NA | TRBJ2-2 | TRBV5-4 | TRBD2 | TGTGCCAGCAGCTTCTGGGGAGGGGCCGGGGAGCTGTTTTTT | CASSFWGGAGELFF
NA | TRBJ1-5 | TRBV19 | TRBD1 | TGTGCCAGTACGGGACAGGGCAAGTTTAGCAATCAGCCCCAGCATTTT | CASTGQGKFSNQPQHF
NA | TRBJ2-7 | TRBV20-1 | NA | TGCAGTGCTAGAGACCCTACCGTTATAAGGGGGGGTTACTACGAGCAGTACTTC | CSARDPTVIRGGYYEQYF
NA | TRBJ1-4 | TRBV6-5 | NA | TGTGCCAGCAGTTTGGGATGGGCTGGGGGGCCAACTAATGAAAAACTGTTTTTT | CASSLGWAGGPTNEKLFF
few | TRBJ2-7 | TRBV2 | TRBD2 | TGTGCCATCCGGGGAGGGGTCTCCTACGAGCAGTACTTC | CAIRGGVSYEQYF
once | TRBJ2-2 | TRBV4-1 | NA | TGCGCCAGCAGACTGGGGGGGCAGAACACCGGGGAGCTGTTTTTT | CASRLGGQNTGELFF
NA | TRBJ2-2 | TRBV19 | NA | TGTGCCAGTAGTATTGCTGGATACGGGGAGCTGTTTTTT | CASSIAGYGELFF
NA | TRBJ2-7 | TRBV24-1 | NA | TGTGCCACCAGTGATTTCGCCGGGACTCCTAGAGTGTGGGAGCAGTACTTC | CATSDFAGTPRVWEQYF
NA | TRBJ2-2 | TRBV30 | NA | TGTGCCTGGACCGGCGGTTTGAACACCGGGGAGCTGTTTTTT | CAWTGGLNTGELFF
NA | TRBJ1-1 | TRBV5-1 | NA | TGCGCCAGCAGCTTGAGGGCTCAGCAGGGTGAGACTGAAGCTTTCTTT | CASSLRAQQGETEAFF
NA | TRBJ2-1 | TRBV4-1 | TRBD2 | TGCGCCAGCAGCCAAGCAGGGGTAGCGGGAGCACCTGAGCAGTTCTTC | CASSQAGVAGAPEQFF
NA | TRBJ2-2 | TRBV27 | TRBD1 | TGTGCCAGCAGTTTATTAGGGGACAGGGGTATCGGGGAGCTGTTTTTT | CASSLLGDRGIGELFF
NA | TRBJ2-7 | TRBV10-3 | NA | TGTGCCACCCGAGGTTTCTCCTCCTACGAGCAGTACTTC | CATRGFSSYEQYF
few | TRBJ1-5 | TRBV12-3/TRBV12-4 | NA | TGTGCCAGCAGTCAGGGAGGGAGTCAGCCCCAGCATTTT | CASSQGGSQPQHF
NA | TRBJ2-5 | TRBV2 | TRBD1 | TGTGCCAGCAGGGGTACTACAGGGGGCGCCGGGACCCAGTACTTC | CASRGTTGGAGTQYF
NA | TRBJ2-3 | TRBV7-2 | NA | TGTGCCATACGCACAGATACGCAGTATTTT | CAIRTDTQYF
NA | TRBJ2-7 | TRBV10-3 | NA | TGTGCCATCAGTGAGGGGCTGGAAGGGGCCTGCGAGCAGTACTTC | CAISEGLEGACEQYF
NA | TRBJ1-1 | TRBV7-6 | NA | TGTGCCAGCAGCTTAGTACAGGGTTTTAACACTGAAGCTTTCTTT | CASSLVQGFNTEAFF
NA | TRBJ2-7 | TRBV30 | TRBD2 | TGTGCCTGGAGTGTAGGAGCGGGAAGGGGCGAGCAGTACTTC | CAWSVGAGRGEQYF
NA | TRBJ2-7 | TRBV5-5 | NA | TGTGCCAGCAGCTCACCGGACACCCCGTACGAGCAGTACTTC | CASSSPDTPYEQYF
NA | TRBJ2-1 | TRBV7-9 | NA | TGTGCCAGCAGCTCCGTTCGGCTGATCGAAGTTGAGCAGTTCTTC | CASSSVRLIEVEQFF
NA | TRBJ1-2 | TRBV5-6 | NA | TGTGCCAGCAGCCGGGGTCTCTATGGCTACACCTTC | CASSRGLYGYTF
NA | TRBJ2-1 | TRBV19 | NA | TGTGCCAGTAGCGCTCCCCGGCCAGCGAGGTCAAAGAATGAGCAGTTCTTC | CASSAPRPARSKNEQFF
NA | TRBJ1-2 | TRBV19 | NA | TGTGCCAGTAGCGCGGCGGACAGACTACCCTATGGCTACACCTTC | CASSAADRLPYGYTF
NA | TRBJ2-7 | TRBV5-4 | NA | TGTGCCAGCAGCTTGACCCTAGGGAACGAGCAGTACTTC | CASSLTLGNEQYF
NA | TRBJ2-1 | TRBV20-1 | NA | TGCAGTGCTAGCGCAGGGCAAGTGGGATACAATGAGCAGTTCTTC | CSASAGQVGYNEQFF